This entry features one T cell receptor beta chain sequence. V was pared by 5 bases and J by 1 base, with 2 bases of the junction left unmatched. CDR3 length equals 15 residues. CDR1 is MNHEY and CDR2 is SMNVEV in the germline V gene (reference sequence). Study processing details: The assay estimated nucleated cells by amplifying reference gene primers. TCRdb's table, derived via immunoSEQ multiplex PCR, lists solely in-frame clones and lacks some. For V, J and clone size, that table is used; D and trimming come from the DNA. The sample shows approximately 200,000 clones, 85% of them seen only once. The data stem from a study of blood T cell repertoires in COVID-19. About the research overall: The United States, Italy and Spain provided the acute and convalescent COVID-19 samples.

Recovered status in Cohort 3 required two negative PCRs, clearance, or symptom resolution. The source material was PBMCs or T cells enriched from blood (not recorded which). This chain links TRBV27 with TRBJ2-1; 10 bases fit TRBD2. This clonotype originated in a man aged 35-49 years who had recovered from COVID-19. CDR3 nucleotides: TGTGCCAGCAGTCTTAGCGGGAGGTCCTACAATGAGCAGTTCTTC. Translating gives CASSLSGRSYNEQFF.